These 6 T cell receptor beta chains share one sample of origin, sequenced in a study of lymphopenia after photon versus proton radiotherapy. Only in-frame clones appear in the TCRdb table, and some are missing; sequencing was by immunoSEQ multiplex PCR. Among 150,000 to 200,000 clones listed, 88% were seen once. The starting material was peripheral blood, obtained from a patient treated with photon-based radiotherapy. The receptors originated from a man in his fifties with gastric cancer.

This chain links TRBV19 with TRBJ1-5; 7 nucleotides agree with TRBD1. J lost 8 bases, V lost 4 bases, and 14 bases had no gene match. CDR1 is LNHDA, CDR2 SQIVND, per germline (reference sequence). The length of the CDR3 is 16 residues. The CDR3 DNA reads TGTGCCAGTAGTAGTTCTTGGGACAGCCTCAGGGAGCCCCAGCATTTT. Translation gives CASSSSWDSLREPQHF. Based on the CDR3 plus reference TRBV19 and TRBJ1-5, the full variable domain is DGGITQSPKYLFRKEGQNVTLSCEQNLNHDAMYWYRQDPGQGLRLIYYSQIVNDFQKGDIAEGYSVSREKKESFPLTVTSAQKNPTAFYLCASSSSWDSLREPQHFGDGTRLSIL.

The CDR3 loop is CASSVGGALNEQFF. In DNA form, the CDR3 reads TGTGCCAGCAGTGTAGGAGGAGCGCTCAATGAGCAGTTCTTC. The rearrangement links TRBV25-1 to TRBJ2-1; maybe TRBD2 (5 bases). Looked up from germline, CDR1 is MGHDK and CDR2 is SYGVNS. This CDR3 has 14 residues. V gave up 4 bases and J gave up 6 bases, with 13 bases separating them.

The rearrangement joins TRBV29-1 to TRBJ1-4; tentatively, D is TRBD1 (5 bases). Germline V gene sequence: CDR1 SQVTM, CDR2 ANQGSEA. CDR3 length equals 13 residues. V was trimmed by 4 bases and J by 7 bases, leaving 13 bases between them. This CDR3 is CSVGVQGGEKLFF. CDR3 bases: TGCAGCGTTGGAGTGCAGGGCGGTGAAAAACTGTTTTTT. Combining the CDR3 with reference TRBV29-1 and TRBJ1-4 gives the whole variable domain SAVISQKPSRDICQRGTSLTIQCQVDSQVTMMFWYRQQPGQSLTLIATANQGSEATYESGFVIDKFPISRPNLTFSTLTVSNMSPEDSSIYLCSVGVQGGEKLFFGSGTQLSVL.

V is TRBV5-1 and J is TRBJ2-5; a weak D match, TRBD2 (5 bases). The CDR3 has 13 amino acids. The germline V gene has CDR1 SGHRS and CDR2 YFSETQ. Trimming took off 8 bases at V and 1 base at J, with 12 bases between the two ends. The DNA of the CDR3 is TGCGCCAGTACAACGGGGAGCCAAGAGACCCAGTACTTC. This gives the protein CASTTGSQETQYF.

V is TRBV7-6 and J is TRBJ2-7; D remains ambiguous. V lost 1 base to trimming and J lost 6 bases, with 10 bases between them. The germline CDR1 and CDR2 sequences are SGHVS and FNYEAQ. The CDR3 sequence is 13 residues long. CDR3 sequence reads: CASSLGSGSEQYF. In DNA form, the CDR3 reads TGTGCCAGCAGCTTAGGTTCCGGGTCCGAGCAGTACTTC.

This chain uses TRBV5-6 with TRBJ1-2; 8 bases match TRBD1. This CDR3 is 15 amino acids long. Trimming cost V 4 bases and J 7 bases; bases outside gene matches: 12. Germline V gene data show CDR1 as SGHDT and CDR2 as YYEEEE. CDR3 nucleotide sequence: TGTGCCAGCAGCGCACTGGACAGGGAAGGTAGTGGCTACACCTTC. Translating it yields CASSALDREGSGYTF.